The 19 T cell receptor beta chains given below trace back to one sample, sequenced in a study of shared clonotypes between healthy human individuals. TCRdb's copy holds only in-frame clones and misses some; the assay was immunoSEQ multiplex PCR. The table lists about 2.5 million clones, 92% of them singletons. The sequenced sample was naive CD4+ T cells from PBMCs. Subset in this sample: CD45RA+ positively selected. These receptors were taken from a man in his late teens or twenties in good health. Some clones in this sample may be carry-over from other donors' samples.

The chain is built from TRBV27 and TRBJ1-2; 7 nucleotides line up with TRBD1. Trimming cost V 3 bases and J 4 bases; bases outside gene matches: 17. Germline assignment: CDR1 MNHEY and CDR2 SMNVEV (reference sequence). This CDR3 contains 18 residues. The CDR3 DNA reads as TGTGCCAGCAGTTTTGGGGACAGCGTGCCCCGGGTGCGCTATGGCTACACCTTC. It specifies CASSFGDSVPRVRYGYTF.

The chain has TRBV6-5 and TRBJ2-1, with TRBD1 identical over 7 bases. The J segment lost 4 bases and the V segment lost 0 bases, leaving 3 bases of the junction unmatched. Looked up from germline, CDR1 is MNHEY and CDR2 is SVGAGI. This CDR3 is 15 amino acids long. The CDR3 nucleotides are TGTGCCAGCAGTTACTCGGGGACAGCTTACAATGAGCAGTTCTTC. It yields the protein CASSYSGTAYNEQFF.

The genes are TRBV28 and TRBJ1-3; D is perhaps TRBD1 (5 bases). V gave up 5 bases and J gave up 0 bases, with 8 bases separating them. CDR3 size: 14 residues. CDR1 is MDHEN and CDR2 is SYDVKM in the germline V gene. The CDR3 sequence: CASSGGNSGNTIYF. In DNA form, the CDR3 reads TGTGCCAGCAGTGGGGGAAACTCTGGAAACACCATATATTTT.

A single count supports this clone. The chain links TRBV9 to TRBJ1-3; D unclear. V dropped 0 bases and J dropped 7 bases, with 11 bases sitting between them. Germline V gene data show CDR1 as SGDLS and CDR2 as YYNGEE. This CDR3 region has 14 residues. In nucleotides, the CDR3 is TGTGCCAGCAGCGTAGGACCCGGTAGGAACACCATATATTTT. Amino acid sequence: CASSVGPGRNTIYF.

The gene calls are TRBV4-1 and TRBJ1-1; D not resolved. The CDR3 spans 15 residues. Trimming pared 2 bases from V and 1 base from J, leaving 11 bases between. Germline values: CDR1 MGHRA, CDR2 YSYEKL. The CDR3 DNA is TGCGCCAGCAGCCAAAGGGTGACGGGGAACACTGAAGCTTTCTTT. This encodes CASSQRVTGNTEAFF.

The CDR3 loop is CASSRRTSSYEQYF. For the CDR3, the DNA is TGTGCCAGCAGTCGACGTACGAGCTCCTACGAGCAGTACTTC. The rearrangement joins TRBV28 to TRBJ2-7; D remains ambiguous. The V end lost 5 bases, the J end lost 0 bases, and 11 bases lay between the germline ends. The CDR3 extends over 14 amino acids. Germline CDR1 reads MDHEN; CDR2 reads SYDVKM.

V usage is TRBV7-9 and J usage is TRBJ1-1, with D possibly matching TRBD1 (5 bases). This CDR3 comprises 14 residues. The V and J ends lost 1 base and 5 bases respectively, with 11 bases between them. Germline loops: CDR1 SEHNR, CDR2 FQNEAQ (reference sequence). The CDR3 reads CASSLVGGDTEAFF. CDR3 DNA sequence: TGTGCCAGCAGCTTAGTTGGGGGAGATACTGAAGCTTTCTTT.

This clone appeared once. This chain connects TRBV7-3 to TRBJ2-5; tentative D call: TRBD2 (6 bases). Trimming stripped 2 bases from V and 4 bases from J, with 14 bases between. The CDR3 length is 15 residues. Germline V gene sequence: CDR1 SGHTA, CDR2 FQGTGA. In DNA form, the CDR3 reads TGTGCCAGCAGCTTATCCGCGGGGTCGCGAGAGACCCAGTACTTC. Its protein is CASSLSAGSRETQYF.

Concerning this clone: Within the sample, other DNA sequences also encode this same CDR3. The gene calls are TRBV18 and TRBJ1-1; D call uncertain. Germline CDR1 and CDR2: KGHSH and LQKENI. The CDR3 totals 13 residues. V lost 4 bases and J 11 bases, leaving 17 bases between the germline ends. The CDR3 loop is CASSQLIDGEAFF. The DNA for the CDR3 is TGTGCCAGCTCACAACTCATCGACGGTGAGGCTTTCTTT.

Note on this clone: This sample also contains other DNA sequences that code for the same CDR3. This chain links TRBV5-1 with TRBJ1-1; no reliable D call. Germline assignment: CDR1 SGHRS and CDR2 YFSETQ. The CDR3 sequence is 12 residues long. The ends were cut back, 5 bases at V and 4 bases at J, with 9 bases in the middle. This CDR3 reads CASSLPGTEAFF. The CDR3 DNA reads TGCGCCAGCAGTCTCCCCGGCACTGAAGCTTTCTTT.

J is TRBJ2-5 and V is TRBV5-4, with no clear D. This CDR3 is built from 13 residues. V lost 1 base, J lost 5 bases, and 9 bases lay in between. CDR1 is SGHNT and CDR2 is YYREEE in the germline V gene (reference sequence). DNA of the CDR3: TGTGCCAGCAGCTTGTCGGACGGGGAGACCCAGTACTTC. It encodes CASSLSDGETQYF.

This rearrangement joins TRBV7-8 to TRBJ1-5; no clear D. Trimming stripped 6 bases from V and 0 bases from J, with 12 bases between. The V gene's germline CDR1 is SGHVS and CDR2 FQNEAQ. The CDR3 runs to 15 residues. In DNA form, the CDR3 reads TGTGCCAGCAGGGATGGACCCTTTAGCAATCAGCCCCAGCATTTT. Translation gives CASRDGPFSNQPQHF.

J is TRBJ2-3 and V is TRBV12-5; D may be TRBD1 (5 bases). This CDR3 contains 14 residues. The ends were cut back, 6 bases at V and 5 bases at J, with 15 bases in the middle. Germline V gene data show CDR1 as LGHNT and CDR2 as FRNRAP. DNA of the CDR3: TGTGCTAGTGGCAACCGGGCCCAGGGAGATACGCAGTATTTT. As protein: CASGNRAQGDTQYF.

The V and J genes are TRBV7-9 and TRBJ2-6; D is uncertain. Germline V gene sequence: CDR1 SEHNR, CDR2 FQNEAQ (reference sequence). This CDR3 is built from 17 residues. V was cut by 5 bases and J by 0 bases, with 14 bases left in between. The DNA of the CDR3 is TGTGCCAGCAGCGCTTTCCTTGGCTTCTCTGGGGCCAACGTCCTGACTTTC. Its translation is CASSAFLGFSGANVLTF.

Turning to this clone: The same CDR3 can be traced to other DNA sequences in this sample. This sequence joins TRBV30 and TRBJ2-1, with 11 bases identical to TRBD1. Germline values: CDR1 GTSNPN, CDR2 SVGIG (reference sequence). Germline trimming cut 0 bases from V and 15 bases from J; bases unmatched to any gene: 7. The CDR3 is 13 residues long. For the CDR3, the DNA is TGTGCCTGGAGTGTGCTCGGGACAGGGGGGCCGTTCTTC. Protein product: CAWSVLGTGGPFF. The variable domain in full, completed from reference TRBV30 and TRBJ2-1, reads SQTIHQWPATLVQPVGSPLSLECTVEGTSNPNLYWYRQAAGRGLQLLFYSVGIGQISSEVPQNLSASRPQDRQFILSSKKLLLSDSGFYLCAWSVLGTGGPFFGPGTRLTVL.

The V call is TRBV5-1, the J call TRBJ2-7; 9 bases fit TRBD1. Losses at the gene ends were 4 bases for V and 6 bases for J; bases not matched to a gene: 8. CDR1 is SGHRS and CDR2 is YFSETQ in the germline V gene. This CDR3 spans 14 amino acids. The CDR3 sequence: CASSPGQGNIEQYF. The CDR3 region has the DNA TGCGCCAGCAGCCCTGGACAGGGGAATATCGAGCAGTACTTC.

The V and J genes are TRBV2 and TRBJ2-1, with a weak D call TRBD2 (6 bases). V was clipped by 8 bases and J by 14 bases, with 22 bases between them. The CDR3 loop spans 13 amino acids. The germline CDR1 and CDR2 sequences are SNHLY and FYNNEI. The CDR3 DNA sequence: TGTGCCAGCCTCCCGGAGGCGGGATCGCTGGAGTTCTTC. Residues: CASLPEAGSLEFF. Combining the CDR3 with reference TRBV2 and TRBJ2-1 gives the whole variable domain EPEVTQTPSHQVTQMGQEVILRCVPISNHLYFYWYRQILGQKVEFLVSFYNNEISEKSEIFDDQFSVERPDGSNFTLKIRSTKLEDSAMYFCASLPEAGSLEFFGPGTRLTVL.

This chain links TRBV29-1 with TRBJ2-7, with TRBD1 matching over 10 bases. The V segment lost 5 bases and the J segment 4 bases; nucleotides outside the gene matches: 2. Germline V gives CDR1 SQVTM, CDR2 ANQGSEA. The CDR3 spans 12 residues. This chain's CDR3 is CSVKDRGYEQYF. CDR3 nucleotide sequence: TGCAGCGTTAAGGACAGGGGGTACGAGCAGTACTTC.

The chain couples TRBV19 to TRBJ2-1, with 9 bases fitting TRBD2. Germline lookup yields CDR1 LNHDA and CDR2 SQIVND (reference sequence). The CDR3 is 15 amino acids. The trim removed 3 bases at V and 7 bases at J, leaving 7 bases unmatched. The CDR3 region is CASSMGGRAGNEQFF. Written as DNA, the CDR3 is TGTGCCAGTAGTATGGGCGGGAGGGCCGGAAATGAGCAGTTCTTC.